The 32 T cell receptor beta chains in this list originate from one sample, sequenced in a study of blood T cells in healthy people across ages. Then a second PCR, running about 7 to 11 cycles, was carried out with a sample-barcoded 5' primer and a J-beta primer mix. From the 5' RACE reads, TCRdb called clonotypes with MiXCR, one entry per CDR3 protein. The table includes about a million distinct CDR3 sequences, about two fifths detected once. The sequenced sample was blood. The source of these receptors is a man in his late teens or twenties in good health.

V usage is TRBV7-2 and J usage is TRBJ2-1, with TRBD2 matching over 7 bases. The J call may be wrong; the DNA end is better matched by TRBJ2-7. The germline gives CDR1 SGHTA, CDR2 FQGNSA. The CDR3 contains 15 residues. CDR3 sequence: CASSLGGGGTNEQYF. CDR3 in DNA: TGTGCCAGCAGCTTAGGTGGCGGAGGGACTAATGAGCAGTACTTC.

The chain combines TRBV10-3 with TRBJ1-1; D is undetermined. CDR1 is ENHRY, CDR2 SYGVKD, per germline. V was cut by 10 bases and J by 1 base, with 13 bases left in between. The CDR3 runs to 13 residues. CDR3 nucleotides: TGTGCCAGCCTTGGAGAGAAGAACACTGAAGCTTTCTTT. It is translated as CASLGEKNTEAFF.

This clonotype was seen a few times. The V call is TRBV12-3 or TRBV12-4, the J call TRBJ1-1; possible D gene TRBD1, 5 bases. The CDR3 has 15 amino acids. V dropped 6 bases and J dropped 1 base, with 15 bases sitting between them. CDR3: CASSPAGAWNTEAFF. In DNA, the CDR3 is TGTGCCAGCAGCCCCGCCGGGGCTTGGAACACTGAAGCTTTCTTT.

This chain uses TRBV5-4 with TRBJ2-3; D might be TRBD1 (5 bases). V lost 0 bases to trimming and J lost 2 bases, with 16 bases between them. The CDR3 is made up of 17 amino acids. Germline assignment: CDR1 SGHNT and CDR2 YYREEE (reference sequence). The CDR3 here is CASSLDTRVKITDTQYF. The CDR3 coding sequence is TGTGCCAGCAGCTTGGACACCAGGGTAAAGATCACAGATACGCAGTATTTT.

This clonotype was found a few times. The V and J genes are TRBV6-1 and TRBJ1-4, with D perhaps matching TRBD1 (5 bases). Trimming shortened V by 8 bases and J by 0 bases, and 10 bases separated the two germline ends. The CDR3 has 14 amino acids. The germline CDR1 and CDR2 sequences are MNHNS and SASEGT. The CDR3 region has the DNA TGTGCCAGCTCCCCACAGGCAACTAATGAAAAACTGTTTTTT. Translated, it gives CASSPQATNEKLFF.

This clonotype was detected many times. The V call is TRBV29-1, the J call TRBJ2-5; D uncertain. This CDR3 has 18 amino acids. Trimming stripped 2 bases from V and 2 bases from J, with 24 bases between. Germline assignment: CDR1 SQVTM and CDR2 ANQGSEA. The DNA of the CDR3 is TGCAGCGTTGAACAAAGGAGTCAGAGATCCGCAACACAAGAGACCCAGTACTTC. It specifies CSVEQRSQRSATQETQYF.

This clonotype was counted only a few times. The genes are TRBV29-1 and TRBJ2-1, with 8 nucleotides matching TRBD2. CDR3 size: 15 residues. Germline assignment: CDR1 SQVTM and CDR2 ANQGSEA. The trim removed 3 bases at V and 0 bases at J, leaving 4 bases unmatched. In nucleotides, the CDR3 is TGCAGCGTTGACGGGCGGGGGGCCTCCTACAATGAGCAGTTCTTC. This gives the protein CSVDGRGASYNEQFF.

V and J are TRBV4-3 and TRBJ1-5; D is perhaps TRBD1 (6 bases). This CDR3 comprises 17 residues. The germline V gene encodes CDR1 LGHNA and CDR2 YSLEER. Trimming removed 0 bases from V and 1 base from J, with 13 bases in between. Here the CDR3 DNA reads TGCGCCAGCAGCCAAGATACCGGGGGCCGCAGCAATCAGCCCCAGCATTTT. Amino acids: CASSQDTGGRSNQPQHF.

The chain recombines TRBV6-5 with TRBJ1-2; 7 bases map to TRBD1. The CDR3 runs 19 residues. Trimming cost V 2 bases and J 2 bases; bases outside gene matches: 17. CDR1 and CDR2 (germline): MNHEY, SVGAGI. CDR3 sequence (DNA): TGTGCCAGCAGTTACAATTTGGAGACAGGGACGCCACAGAACTATGGCTACACCTTC. This gives the protein CASSYNLETGTPQNYGYTF.

The V and J genes are TRBV12-5 and TRBJ2-3; D is tentatively TRBD1 or TRBD2 (5 bases each). The V end lost 0 bases, the J end lost 2 bases, and 18 bases lay between the germline ends. Germline V gene data show CDR1 as LGHNT and CDR2 as FRNRAP. This CDR3 has 18 residues. The CDR3 nucleotides read TGTGCTAGTGGTTTGGTAGCGAAGGCAGGGACCTCCACAGATACGCAGTATTTT. Its translation: CASGLVAKAGTSTDTQYF.

This clonotype has just a few counts. The chain combines TRBV5-1 with TRBJ1-2, with D uncertain. The CDR3 contains 14 residues. V shed 4 bases and J shed 3 bases, with 13 bases lying between them. Germline values: CDR1 SGHRS, CDR2 YFSETQ. CDR3 region: CASSPLGKDYGYTF. CDR3 nucleotides: TGCGCCAGCAGCCCCCTTGGTAAAGACTATGGCTACACCTTC. The variable domain in full, with the rest retrieved from reference TRBV5-1 and TRBJ1-2, is KAGVTQTPRYLIKTRGQQVTLSCSPISGHRSVSWYQQTPGQGLQFLFEYFSETQRNKGNFPGRFSGRQFSNSRSEMNVSTLELGDSALYLCASSPLGKDYGYTFGSGTRLTVV.

This clonotype was seen repeatedly, ten times or more. The V call is TRBV7-2, the J call TRBJ1-2, with D hard to call. Trimming pared 1 base from V and 0 bases from J, leaving 6 bases between. This CDR3 contains 14 residues. Germline lookup yields CDR1 SGHTA and CDR2 FQGNSA. This CDR3 reads CASSLGRANYGYTF. CDR3 sequence (DNA): TGTGCCAGCAGCTTAGGGAGGGCTAACTATGGCTACACCTTC.

To note about this clonotype: A junction boundary mismatches the germline segment, possibly from a read error. The chain combines TRBV2 with TRBJ2-1; no reliable D call. The CDR3 is made up of 14 amino acids. CDR1 and CDR2 from the germline V gene are SNHLY and FYNNEI. The CDR3 spells CAGSEDAAYNEQFF. CDR3 DNA sequence: TGTGCCGGCAGTGAAGACGCAGCCTACAATGAGCAGTTCTTC.

This sequence joins TRBV20-1 and TRBJ1-1; no reliable D call. Trimming removed 1 base from V and 3 bases from J, with 12 bases in between. Germline V gene data show CDR1 as DFQATT and CDR2 as SNEGSKA (reference sequence). The CDR3 is 14 amino acids. The CDR3 sequence: CSARVSTRDTEAFF. CDR3 nucleotide sequence: TGCAGTGCTAGAGTCTCCACCCGGGACACTGAAGCTTTCTTT.

In this sample, this clonotype turned up a few times. The rearrangement links TRBV6-2 or TRBV6-3 to TRBJ2-1; TRBD2 is a possible D gene (6 bases). Deletions cut 6 bases from V and 7 bases from J, with 19 bases between. This CDR3 is built from 15 residues. Germline CDR1 MNHEY, CDR2 SVGEGT. The CDR3 is CASSPGTPSLNEQFF. CDR3 bases: TGTGCCAGCAGCCCCGGGACTCCGAGTTTAAATGAGCAGTTCTTC.

This clonotype occurred a few times. The chain has TRBV10-2 and TRBJ1-1; D perhaps matches TRBD1 (5 bases). V dropped 2 bases and J dropped 11 bases, with 18 bases sitting between them. The germline V gene has CDR1 WSHSY and CDR2 SAAADI. This CDR3 comprises 14 residues. The CDR3 region is CASSERGTPLAAFF. Here the CDR3 DNA reads TGCGCCAGCAGTGAGCGGGGCACCCCCCTGGCGGCTTTCTTT.

This clonotype was counted only a few times. The V call is TRBV12-3 or TRBV12-4, the J call TRBJ2-1; 9 bases agree with TRBD2. With 3 bases clipped from V and 5 bases from J, the junction kept 14 bases outside the gene matches. This CDR3 spans 18 amino acids. The CDR3 sequence is CASSFPTTVAGANNEQFF. CDR3 coding DNA: TGTGCCAGCAGTTTCCCAACGACCGTAGCGGGAGCTAACAATGAGCAGTTCTTC.

The chain links TRBV6-5 to TRBJ1-3; possibly TRBD1 for D (6 bases). Germline V gene lookup returns CDR1 MNHEY and CDR2 SVGAGI. V was trimmed by 2 bases and J by 0 bases, leaving 8 bases between them. The CDR3 is made up of 15 amino acids. In DNA form, the CDR3 reads TGTGCCAGCAGTTACGGGGGCGGCTCTGGAAACACCATATATTTT. It translates to CASSYGGGSGNTIYF.

This sequence joins TRBV6-5 and TRBJ1-2; TRBD1 agrees at 9 bases. The germline V gene has CDR1 MNHEY and CDR2 SVGAGI. V gave up 7 bases and J gave up 6 bases; unmatched junction bases: 6. The CDR3 is 13 residues long. The CDR3 reads CASNRGQGDGYTF. The CDR3, as DNA: TGTGCCAGCAACCGGGGACAGGGTGATGGCTACACCTTC.

This clonotype has more than one count but fewer than ten. This rearrangement joins TRBV9 to TRBJ2-7; maybe TRBD1 (6 bases). The better agreement between TRBJ2-4 and the DNA end casts doubt on the J call. Germline-derived CDR1 and CDR2 are SGDLS and YYNGEE. This CDR3 has 16 residues. CDR3 protein: CASSVGLREGGNIQYF. The CDR3 DNA reads TGTGCCAGCAGCGTCGGCCTCAGGGAAGGGGGAAACATTCAGTACTTC.

Details on this clonotype: The junction departs from the called germline gene at one end, perhaps through a read error. This chain uses TRBV3-1 with TRBJ2-3, with a weak D call TRBD2 (5 bases). The CDR3 has 13 residues. CDR1 is LGHDT and CDR2 is YNNKEL in the germline V gene (reference sequence). CDR3 nucleotide sequence: TGTGCCAGCAACCAAGAGGTAGCGGATACGCAGTATTTT. Amino acid sequence: CASNQEVADTQYF.

CDR3 sequence reads: CSARGRTGDTQYF. CDR3 nucleotide sequence: TGCAGTGCTAGGGGCCGAACGGGGGATACGCAGTATTTT. The V and J genes are TRBV20-1 and TRBJ2-3; D may be TRBD2 (5 bases). Germline V gene sequence: CDR1 DFQATT, CDR2 SNEGSKA (reference sequence). The CDR3 spans 13 residues. Trimming stripped 3 bases from V and 6 bases from J, with 13 bases between.

This clonotype was counted only a few times. This rearrangement joins TRBV9 to TRBJ2-3; D perhaps matches TRBD2 (5 bases). The germline CDR1 and CDR2 sequences are SGDLS and YYNGEE. This CDR3 spans 14 amino acids. V lost 2 bases, J lost 4 bases, and 11 bases lay in between. The CDR3 sequence is CASSVTLVPDTQYF. The CDR3 DNA sequence: TGTGCCAGCAGCGTTACACTAGTACCAGATACGCAGTATTTT.

This clonotype was observed a few times. The chain uses TRBV7-3 and TRBJ2-5; 12 positions agree with TRBD2. Trimming removed 3 bases from V and 11 bases from J; junction bases left unmatched: 10. This CDR3 has 15 residues. The germline V gene has CDR1 SGHTA and CDR2 FQGTGA. CDR3 in amino acids: CASSLGTSGLHEQYF. The DNA of the CDR3 is TGTGCCAGCAGCTTGGGGACTAGCGGGTTGCATGAGCAGTACTTC.

The chain couples TRBV7-9 to TRBJ2-1; D not certain. The CDR3 covers 11 residues. V was pared by 5 bases and J by 9 bases, with 8 bases between. Germline V gives CDR1 SEHNR, CDR2 FQNEAQ (reference sequence). CDR3 nucleotides: TGTGCCAGCAGCCAATCGCGTGAGCAGTTCTTC. It codes for CASSQSREQFF.

This chain connects TRBV2 to TRBJ1-5; possibly TRBD1 for D (5 bases). The germline CDR1 and CDR2 sequences are SNHLY and FYNNEI. Trimming stripped 6 bases from V and 3 bases from J, with 12 bases between. The CDR3 length is 14 residues. The CDR3: CASSRRGYNQPQHF. The CDR3 bases are TGTGCCAGCAGCCGAAGGGGATACAATCAGCCCCAGCATTTT. Complete variable domain (other parts from reference TRBV2 and TRBJ1-5): EPEVTQTPSHQVTQMGQEVILRCVPISNHLYFYWYRQILGQKVEFLVSFYNNEISEKSEIFDDQFSVERPDGSNFTLKIRSTKLEDSAMYFCASSRRGYNQPQHFGDGTRLSIL.

This clonotype was seen more than once but under ten times. DNA of the CDR3: TGTGCCAGCAGCCAAGATCGGGGTTACCATGGCTACACCTTC. Translation gives CASSQDRGYHGYTF. The V and J genes are TRBV4-2 and TRBJ1-2; D gene unclear. The CDR3 has 14 residues. V lost 0 bases and J 6 bases, leaving 11 bases between the germline ends. Germline loops: CDR1 LGHNA, CDR2 YNFKEQ.

There are a few counts of this clonotype. V is TRBV18 and J is TRBJ1-4; D may be TRBD1 (5 bases). V lost 8 bases to trimming and J lost 7 bases, with 17 bases between them. CDR3 length: 14 amino acids. Germline values: CDR1 KGHSH, CDR2 LQKENI. CDR3: CASARGSRAEKLFF. The CDR3 coding sequence is TGTGCCAGCGCCCGGGGCTCCCGGGCTGAAAAACTGTTTTTT.

The chain combines TRBV5-6 with TRBJ2-3; 9 bases match TRBD2. The CDR3 runs 16 residues. The germline V gene has CDR1 SGHDT and CDR2 YYEEEE. V dropped 0 bases and J dropped 5; count of bases not matched to a gene: 7. CDR3 nucleotides: TGTGCCAGCAGCTTGGACGCGGGGGGGCCGTTAGATACGCAGTATTTT. It translates to CASSLDAGGPLDTQYF.

The rearrangement joins TRBV7-9 to TRBJ1-1; D is unclear. Looked up from germline, CDR1 is SEHNR and CDR2 is FQNEAQ (reference sequence). The germline V and J ends were trimmed by 3 bases and 7 bases, with 9 bases remaining between them. The CDR3 consists of 12 residues. The CDR3 DNA reads TGTGCCAGCAGCTTTCGTTGGGGTGAAGCTTTCTTT. Translating gives CASSFRWGEAFF.

This clonotype was observed a handful of times. The genes are TRBV12-3 or TRBV12-4 and TRBJ2-3; either TRBD1 or TRBD2 may supply D (5 bases each). V lost 6 bases and J 0 bases, leaving 19 bases between the germline ends. This CDR3 has 17 amino acids. CDR3: CASRGRTSGGSTDTQYF. CDR3 bases: TGTGCCAGCAGGGGACGTACCAGTGGGGGTAGCACAGATACGCAGTATTTT.

Concerning this clonotype itself: The junction departs from germline at one end; a sequencing error may be responsible. J is TRBJ2-7 and V is TRBV4-2; weak D call: TRBD1 (6 bases). Germline assignment: CDR1 LGHNA and CDR2 YNFKEQ. The CDR3 runs to 15 residues. CDR3 in amino acids: CASSQNRAPIYGQYF. CDR3 bases: TGTGCCAGCAGCCAGAACAGGGCACCTATCTACGGGCAGTACTTC.